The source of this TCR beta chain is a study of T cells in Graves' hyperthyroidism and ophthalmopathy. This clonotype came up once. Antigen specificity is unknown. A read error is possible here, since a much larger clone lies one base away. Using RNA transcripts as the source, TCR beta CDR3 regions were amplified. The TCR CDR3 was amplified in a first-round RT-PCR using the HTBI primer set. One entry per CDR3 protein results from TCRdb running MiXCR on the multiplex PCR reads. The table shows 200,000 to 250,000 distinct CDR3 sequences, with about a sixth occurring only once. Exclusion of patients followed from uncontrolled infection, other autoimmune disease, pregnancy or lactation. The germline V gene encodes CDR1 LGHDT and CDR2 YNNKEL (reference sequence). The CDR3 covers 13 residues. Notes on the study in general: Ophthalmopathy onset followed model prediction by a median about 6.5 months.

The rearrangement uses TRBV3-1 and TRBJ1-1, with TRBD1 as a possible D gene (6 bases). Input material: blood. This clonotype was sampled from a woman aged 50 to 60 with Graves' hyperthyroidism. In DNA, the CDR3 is TGTACCAGCAGCCAAGTAGCCAGGGGCTGGGCTTTCTTT. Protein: CTSSQVARGWAFF.